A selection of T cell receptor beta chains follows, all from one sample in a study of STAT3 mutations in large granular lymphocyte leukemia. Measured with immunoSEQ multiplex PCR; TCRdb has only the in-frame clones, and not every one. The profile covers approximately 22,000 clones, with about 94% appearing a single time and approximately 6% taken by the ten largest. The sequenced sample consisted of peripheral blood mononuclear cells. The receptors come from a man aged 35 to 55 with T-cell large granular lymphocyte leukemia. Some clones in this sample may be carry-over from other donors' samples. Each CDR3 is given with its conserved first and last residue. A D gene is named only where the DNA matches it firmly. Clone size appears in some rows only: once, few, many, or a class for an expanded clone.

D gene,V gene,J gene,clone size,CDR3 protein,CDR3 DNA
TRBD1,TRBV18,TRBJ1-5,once,CASSPTGYQPQHF,TGTGCCAGCTCACCGACAGGGTATCAGCCCCAGCATTTT
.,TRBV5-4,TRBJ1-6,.,CASRRDLSNSPLHF,TGTGCCAGCAGGCGGGACCTCTCGAATTCACCCCTCCACTTT
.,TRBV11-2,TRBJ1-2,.,CASSLGQGFFGYTF,TGTGCCAGCAGCTTAGGGCAGGGTTTTTTTGGCTACACCTTC
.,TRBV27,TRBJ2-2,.,CASSFGTGELFF,TGTGCCAGCAGTTTTGGCACCGGGGAGCTGTTTTTT
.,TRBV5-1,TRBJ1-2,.,CASSIRQDPDYGYTF,TGCGCCAGCAGCATAAGACAGGACCCTGACTATGGCTACACCTTC
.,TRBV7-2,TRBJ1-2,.,CASSLPQGLVYTF,TGTGCCAGCAGCTTACCTCAGGGACTGGTCTACACCTTC
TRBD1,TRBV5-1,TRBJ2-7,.,CASSSQDRGPYEQYF,TGCGCCAGCAGCTCCCAGGACAGGGGACCCTACGAGCAGTACTTC
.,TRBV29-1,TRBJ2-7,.,CSVEAPGLYSYEQYF,TGCAGCGTTGAAGCTCCGGGACTTTATTCCTACGAGCAGTACTTC
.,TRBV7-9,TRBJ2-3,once,CASSPPPPPDTQYF,TGTGCCAGCAGCCCTCCCCCCCCTCCAGATACGCAGTATTTT
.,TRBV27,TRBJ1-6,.,CASSLGLTYNSPLHF,TGTGCCAGCAGTTTGGGACTAACCTATAATTCACCCCTCCACTTT
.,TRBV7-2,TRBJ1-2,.,CASSPTLESGYTF,TGTGCCAGCAGCCCAACCCTTGAATCGGGCTACACCTTC
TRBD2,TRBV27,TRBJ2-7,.,CASSPSTSAAYEQYF,TGTGCCAGCAGTCCGTCCACTAGCGCCGCCTACGAGCAGTACTTC
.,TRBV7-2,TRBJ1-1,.,CASSLGLQGLNTEAFF,TGTGCCAGCAGCTTAGGCCTTCAGGGATTGAACACTGAAGCTTTCTTT
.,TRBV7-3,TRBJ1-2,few,CASSLGLGLHGYTF,TGTGCCAGCAGCTTGGGCCTGGGGCTTCATGGCTACACCTTC
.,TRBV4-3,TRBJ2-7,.,CASSQGLGNSYEQYF,TGCGCCAGCAGCCAAGGACTGGGCAACTCCTACGAGCAGTACTTC
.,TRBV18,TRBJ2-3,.,CASSPQDTDTQYF,TGTGCCAGCTCACCACAGGACACAGATACGCAGTATTTT
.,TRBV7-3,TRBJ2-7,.,CASSSSPGDEQYF,TGTGCCAGCAGCTCCTCCCCAGGGGACGAGCAGTACTTC
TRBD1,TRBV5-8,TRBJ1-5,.,CASSTDRGQPQHF,TGTGCCAGCAGCACGGACAGGGGCCAGCCCCAGCATTTT
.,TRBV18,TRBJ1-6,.,CASSPRNSQSSSYNSPLHF,TGTGCCAGCTCACCACGTAACAGTCAATCGAGCTCCTATAATTCACCCCTCCACTTT
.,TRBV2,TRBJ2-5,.,CASSETWNQETQYF,TGTGCCAGCAGTGAAACGTGGAACCAAGAGACCCAGTACTTC
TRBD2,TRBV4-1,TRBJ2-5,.,CASSQFGTSGGLETQYF,TGCGCCAGCAGCCAATTCGGGACTAGCGGGGGGTTAGAGACCCAGTACTTC
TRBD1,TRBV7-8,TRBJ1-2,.,CASSSGQGGYYGYTF,TGTGCCAGCAGCTCTGGACAGGGAGGCTACTATGGCTACACCTTC